This T cell receptor (beta chain) was sequenced in a study of post-analysis software for immune sequencing data. The study, taken as a whole, reports: The study found significantly lower normalized Chao1 diversity in multiple sclerosis patients than in controls. About 5 TRBV segments were more frequent in patients than controls; TRBV5-6, TRBV5-1 and TRBV20-1 belonged to this group.

A remark on this clonotype: Its matching antigen is unknown.

Unique molecular identifiers had been added to the TCR beta cDNA libraries. MiXCR, applied by TCRdb to the PCR reads, yields one record per CDR3 protein. The top ten hold 4.9% of the sample, which has some 800,000 distinct CDR3 sequences, about 43% seen once. Germline V gene sequence: CDR1 ENHRY, CDR2 SYGVKD. V lost 8 bases and J 1 base, leaving 12 bases between the germline ends. This CDR3 comprises 13 residues. The sequencing sample was made of blood. The receptor's source is a girl aged 5-17 years with multiple sclerosis. This rearrangement joins TRBV10-3 to TRBJ2-7; possibly TRBD1 or TRBD2 for D (5 bases each). The CDR3 nucleotides are TGTGCCATCGGGAAGGGACCTTCCTACGAGCAGTACTTC. As protein: CAIGKGPSYEQYF.